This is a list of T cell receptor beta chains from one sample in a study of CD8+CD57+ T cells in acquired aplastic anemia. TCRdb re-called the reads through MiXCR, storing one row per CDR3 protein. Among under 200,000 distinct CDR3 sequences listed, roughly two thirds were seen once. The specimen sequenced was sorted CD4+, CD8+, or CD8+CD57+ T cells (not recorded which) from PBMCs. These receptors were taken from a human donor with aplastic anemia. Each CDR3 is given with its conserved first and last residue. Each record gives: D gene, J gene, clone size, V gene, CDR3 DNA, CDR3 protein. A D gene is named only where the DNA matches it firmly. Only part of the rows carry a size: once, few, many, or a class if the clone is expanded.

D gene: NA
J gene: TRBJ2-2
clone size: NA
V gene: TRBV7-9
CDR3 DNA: TGTGCCAGCAGCTCCGTTGAGCTGTTTTTT
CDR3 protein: CASSSVELFF

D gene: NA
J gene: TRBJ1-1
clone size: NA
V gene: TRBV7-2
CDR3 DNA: TGTGCCAGCAGCTTCCGCATGGACCCTTCGAACACTGAAGCTTTCTTT
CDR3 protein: CASSFRMDPSNTEAFF

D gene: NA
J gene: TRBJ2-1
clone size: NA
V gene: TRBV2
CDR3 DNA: TGTGCCAGCAGGTTACGGGACTTCAACAATGAGCAGTTCTTC
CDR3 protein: CASRLRDFNNEQFF

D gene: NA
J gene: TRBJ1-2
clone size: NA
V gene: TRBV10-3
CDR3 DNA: TGTGCCATCAGTGAGGGAGAATCTGGCTACACCTTC
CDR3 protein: CAISEGESGYTF

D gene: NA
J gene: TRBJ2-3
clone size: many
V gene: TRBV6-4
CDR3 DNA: TGTGCCAGCAGTGAGAAGGGGGAGGATACGCAGTATTTT
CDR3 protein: CASSEKGEDTQYF

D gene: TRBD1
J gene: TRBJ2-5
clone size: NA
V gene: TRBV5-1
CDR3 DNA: TGCGCCAGCAGCCCAGGTGCAGGGGGCCCAGAAGAGACCCAGTACTTC
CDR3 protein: CASSPGAGGPEETQYF

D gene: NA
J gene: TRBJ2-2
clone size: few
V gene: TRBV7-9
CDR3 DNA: TGTGCCAGCAGCTTAGCCGGGTCCACCGGGGAGCTGTTTTTT
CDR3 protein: CASSLAGSTGELFF

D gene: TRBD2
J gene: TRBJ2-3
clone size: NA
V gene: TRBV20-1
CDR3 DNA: TGCAGTGCTAGAGATCCCCTCTTAGCGGGAGGGGGAGATACGCAGTATTTT
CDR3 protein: CSARDPLLAGGGDTQYF

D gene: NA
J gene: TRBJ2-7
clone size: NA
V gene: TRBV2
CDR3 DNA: TGTGCCAGCAGCCCTGTGGCCGCCGAGCAGTACTTC
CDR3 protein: CASSPVAAEQYF

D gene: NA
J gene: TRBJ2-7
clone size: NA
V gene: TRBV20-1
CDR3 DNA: TGCAGTGCTAGGTGGGCAGGTTTCGAGCAGTACTTC
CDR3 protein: CSARWAGFEQYF

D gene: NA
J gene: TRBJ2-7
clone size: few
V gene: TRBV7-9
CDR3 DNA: TGTGCCAGCAGCTTACCGGTGGGTAGTGGGCGGAGGTTC
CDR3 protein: CASSLPVGSGRRF

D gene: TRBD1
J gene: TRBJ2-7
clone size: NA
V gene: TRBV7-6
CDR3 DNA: TGTGCTAGCAGCTTAGGGACAGGGGAGGTGGACGAGCAGTACTTC
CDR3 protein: CASSLGTGEVDEQYF

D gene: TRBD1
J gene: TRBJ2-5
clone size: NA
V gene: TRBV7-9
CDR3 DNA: TGTGCCAGCAGCTTAGTAGGGGGCGAAGAGACCCAGTACTTC
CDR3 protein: CASSLVGGEETQYF

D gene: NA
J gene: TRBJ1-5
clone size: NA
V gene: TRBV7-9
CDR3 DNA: TGTGCCAGCAGCTTAAGCAGGGACCTTAATCAGCCCCAGCATTTT
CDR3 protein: CASSLSRDLNQPQHF

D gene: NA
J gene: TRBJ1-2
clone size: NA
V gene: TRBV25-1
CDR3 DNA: TGTGCCAGCAGGGATGCGGGGGGTATGCATGGCTACACCTTC
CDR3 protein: CASRDAGGMHGYTF

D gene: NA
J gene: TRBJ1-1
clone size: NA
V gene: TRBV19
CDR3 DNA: TGTGCCAGTAGTATACCAGGTCACACTGAAGCTTTCTTT
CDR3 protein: CASSIPGHTEAFF

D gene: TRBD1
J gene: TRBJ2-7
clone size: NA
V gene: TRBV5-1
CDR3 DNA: TGCGCCAGCAGCCCCAGCCCGGGACAGGTATGGTCCGGGAGATATGTCGAGCAGTACTTC
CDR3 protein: CASSPSPGQVWSGRYVEQYF

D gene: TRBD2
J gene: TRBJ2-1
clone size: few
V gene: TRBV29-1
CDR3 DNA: TGCAGCGCTGCGGAAACTAGCGGCGGCGATGAGCAGTTCTTC
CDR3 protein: CSAAETSGGDEQFF

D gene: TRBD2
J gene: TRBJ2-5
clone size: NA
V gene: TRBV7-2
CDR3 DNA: TGTGCCAGCAGCCCTCTAGCGGGGTCCCAAGAGACCCAGTACTTC
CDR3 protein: CASSPLAGSQETQYF

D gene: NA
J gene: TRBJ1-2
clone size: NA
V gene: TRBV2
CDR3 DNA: TGTGCCAGCAGTCCTCCAGACCCGTCGGGCTACACCTTC
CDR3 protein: CASSPPDPSGYTF

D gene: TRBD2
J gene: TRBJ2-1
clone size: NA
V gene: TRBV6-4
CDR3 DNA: TGTGCCAGCAGTTACACGGCGGGAGGGCTGGATGAGCAGTTCTTC
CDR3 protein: CASSYTAGGLDEQFF

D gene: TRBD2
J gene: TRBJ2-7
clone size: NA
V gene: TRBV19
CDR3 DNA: TGTGCCAGTAGTTCTCGACTAGCGGGGTCCTACGAGCAGTACTTC
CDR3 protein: CASSSRLAGSYEQYF

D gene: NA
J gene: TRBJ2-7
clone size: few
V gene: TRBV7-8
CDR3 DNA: TGTGCCAGCAGCCTAGGGACACCCTACGAGCAGTACTTC
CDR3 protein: CASSLGTPYEQYF

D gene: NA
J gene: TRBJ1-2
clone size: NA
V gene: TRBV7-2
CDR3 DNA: TGTGCCAGCGCCAATCCAACAGGGAACGGCTACACCTTC
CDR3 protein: CASANPTGNGYTF

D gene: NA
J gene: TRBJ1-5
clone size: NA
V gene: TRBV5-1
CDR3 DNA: TGCGCCAGCAGCTTGGGGAACAGCCTCAGTCAGCCCCAGCATTTT
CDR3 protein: CASSLGNSLSQPQHF

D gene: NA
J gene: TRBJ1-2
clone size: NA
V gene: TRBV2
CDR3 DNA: TGTGCCAGCAGTTACCAGGTCGCGGGCTACACCTTC
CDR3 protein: CASSYQVAGYTF

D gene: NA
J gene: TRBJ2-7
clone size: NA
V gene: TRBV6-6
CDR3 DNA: TGTGCCAGCAGTGGTGGGGTTACGTATGGCCACGAGCAGTACTTC
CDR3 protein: CASSGGVTYGHEQYF

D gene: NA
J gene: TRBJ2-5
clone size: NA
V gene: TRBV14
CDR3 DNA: TGTGCCAGCAGCCGGAAGGAGACCCAGTACTTC
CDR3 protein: CASSRKETQYF

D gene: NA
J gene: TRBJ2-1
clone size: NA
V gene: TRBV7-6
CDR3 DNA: TGTGCCAGCAGCTTAGGTTTGACCGGGGAGCAGTTCTTC
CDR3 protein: CASSLGLTGEQFF

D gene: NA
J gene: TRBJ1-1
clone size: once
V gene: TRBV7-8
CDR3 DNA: TGTGCCAGCAGCCCGCAGCGTACTGAAGCTTTCTTT
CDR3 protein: CASSPQRTEAFF

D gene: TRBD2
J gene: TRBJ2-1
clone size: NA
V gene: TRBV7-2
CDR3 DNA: TGTGCCAGCAGCTCCCTAGCGGGGCCCTACAATGAGCAGTTCTTC
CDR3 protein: CASSSLAGPYNEQFF

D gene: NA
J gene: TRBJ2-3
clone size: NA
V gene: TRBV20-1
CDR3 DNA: TGCAGTGCTGATCCCCTTTCGGGGCGGGACGGCACAGATACGCAGTATTTT
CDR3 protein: CSADPLSGRDGTDTQYF

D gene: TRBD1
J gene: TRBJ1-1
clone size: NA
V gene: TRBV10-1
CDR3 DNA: TGCGCCAGCAGACCAGACAGGGGGAACACTGAAGCTTTCTTT
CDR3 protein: CASRPDRGNTEAFF

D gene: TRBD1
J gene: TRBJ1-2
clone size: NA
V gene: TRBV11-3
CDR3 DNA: TGTGCCAGCAGCAGGAGGGCAGGGGGCGCCTATGGCTACACCTTC
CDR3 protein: CASSRRAGGAYGYTF

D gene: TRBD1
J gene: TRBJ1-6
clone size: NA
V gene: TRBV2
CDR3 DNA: TGTGCCAGCCGTCAGGGGGGGCCTAGATCACCCCTCCACTTT
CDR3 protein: CASRQGGPRSPLHF

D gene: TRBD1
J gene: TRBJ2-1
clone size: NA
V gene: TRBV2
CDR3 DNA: TGTGCCAGCTGTCAGGACAGGGGCTACAATGAGCAGTTCTTC
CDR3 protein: CASCQDRGYNEQFF

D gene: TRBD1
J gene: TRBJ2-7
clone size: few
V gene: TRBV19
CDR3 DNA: TGTGCCAGTAGTATGGGCTTGGCGCAGGGGGCAGCTGCCTCCCACGAGCAGTACTTC
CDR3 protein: CASSMGLAQGAAASHEQYF

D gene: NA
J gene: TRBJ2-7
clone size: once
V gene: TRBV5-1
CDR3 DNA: TGCGCCAGCAGCTTGGAATCTGCCTACGAGCAGTACTTC
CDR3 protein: CASSLESAYEQYF

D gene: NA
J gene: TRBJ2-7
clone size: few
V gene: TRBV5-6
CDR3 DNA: TGTGCCAGCAGCTTGGCGGCGAGCTCCTACGAGCAGTACTTC
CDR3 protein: CASSLAASSYEQYF

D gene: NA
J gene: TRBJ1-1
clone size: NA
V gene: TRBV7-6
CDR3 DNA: TGTGCCAGCACCATCACCGGACAGCTGAACACTGAAGCTTTCTTT
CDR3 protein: CASTITGQLNTEAFF

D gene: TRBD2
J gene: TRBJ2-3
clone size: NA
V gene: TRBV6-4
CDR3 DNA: TGTGCCAGCAGTGCCGTAGCGGGAAGGACAGATACGCAGTATTTT
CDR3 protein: CASSAVAGRTDTQYF

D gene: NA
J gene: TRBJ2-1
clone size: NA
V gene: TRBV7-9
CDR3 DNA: TGTGCCAGCACCCTTATCGGGAGCACCTACGAGCAGTTCTTC
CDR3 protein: CASTLIGSTYEQFF